The 10 T cell receptor beta chains below were found in one sample sequenced in a study of cytomegalovirus exposure and HLA in healthy donors. PCR used 60 Vbeta primers and 13 Jbeta primers. Measured with immunoSEQ multiplex PCR; TCRdb has only the in-frame clones, and not every one. The table has 190,000 or so clones, roughly 78% seen once. What was sequenced was PBMCs. The source of these receptors is a boy aged 10-17 years in good health and CMV-seronegative.

This chain uses TRBV25-1 with TRBJ1-1; D perhaps matches TRBD1 (6 bases). V lost 6 bases and J 5 bases, leaving 10 bases between the germline ends. The CDR3 has 12 residues. Germline V CDR1 and CDR2: MGHDK, SYGVNS. The CDR3 region has the DNA TGTGCCAGCAGCACAGGGATAACTGAAGCTTTCTTT. Its translation: CASSTGITEAFF.

The chain links TRBV7-3 to TRBJ2-3; D gene uncertain. This CDR3 contains 14 residues. Germline V CDR1 and CDR2: SGHTA, FQGTGA. The V end was cut by 4 bases, the J end by 1 base, with 9 bases between. The CDR3 bases are TGTGCCAGCAGCTCCGGAGTAGGCACAGATACGCAGTATTTT. Amino acid sequence: CASSSGVGTDTQYF.

A few counts support this clone. The chain uses TRBV7-2 and TRBJ2-3; 7 nucleotides match TRBD2. V shed 4 bases and J 3 bases; nucleotides not matched to a gene: 10. Per the germline V gene, CDR1 is SGHTA and CDR2 is FQGNSA. The CDR3 has 16 residues. For the CDR3, the DNA is TGTGCCAGCAGCTCCATTGGCGGGAGTACGACAGATACGCAGTATTTT. The encoded protein is CASSSIGGSTTDTQYF.

V is TRBV11-3 and J is TRBJ2-7; a weak D match, TRBD2 (5 bases). Germline CDR1 reads SGHNT; CDR2 reads YENEEA. The CDR3 is 14 amino acids. Trimming removed 2 bases at V and 1 base at J, with 9 bases between. The CDR3 sequence: CASSLLEVSYEQYF. The CDR3 DNA reads as TGTGCCAGCAGCTTACTGGAGGTTTCCTACGAGCAGTACTTC.

The chain is built from TRBV19 and TRBJ1-5; D gene ambiguous. The CDR3 has 15 amino acids. Germline loops: CDR1 LNHDA, CDR2 SQIVND (reference sequence). Deletions cut 6 bases from V and 1 base from J, with 13 bases between. The CDR3 nucleotides are TGTGCCAGTAGCCCCGGGGTAGTGAGCAATCAGCCCCAGCATTTT. Its protein is CASSPGVVSNQPQHF.

DNA of the CDR3: TGTGCCAGCAGCGTAGGGACTAGCGGGAGGAGCGGGGAGCTGTTTTTT. Protein sequence: CASSVGTSGRSGELFF. The chain links TRBV9 to TRBJ2-2, with TRBD2 identical over 14 bases. The CDR3 is 16 residues long. With 0 bases clipped from V and 7 bases from J, the junction kept 2 bases outside the gene matches. CDR1 is SGDLS, CDR2 YYNGEE, per germline. Full variable domain (remainder filled in from reference TRBV9 and TRBJ2-2): DSGVTQTPKHLITATGQRVTLRCSPRSGDLSVYWYQQSLDQGLQFLIQYYNGEERAKGNILERFSAQQFPDLHSELNLSSLELGDSALYFCASSVGTSGRSGELFFGEGSRLTVL.

V is TRBV7-9 and J is TRBJ1-6; D might be TRBD1 (6 bases). The V gene's germline CDR1 is SEHNR and CDR2 FQNEAQ (reference sequence). The ends were cut back, 2 bases at V and 2 bases at J, with 16 bases in the middle. The CDR3 consists of 18 residues. Written as DNA, the CDR3 is TGTGCCAGCAGCTTAAGGGGGACGGATTATACCTATAATTCACCCCTCCACTTT. As protein: CASSLRGTDYTYNSPLHF.

The CDR3 sequence: CASSLGRQNNQPQHF. As DNA, the CDR3 is TGTGCCAGCAGCTTAGGTAGACAGAACAATCAGCCCCAGCATTTT. The chain is built from TRBV7-9 and TRBJ1-5, with D possibly being TRBD1 (5 bases). V lost 1 base to trimming and J lost 3 bases, with 10 bases between them. The germline V gene has CDR1 SEHNR and CDR2 FQNEAQ (reference sequence). CDR3 length equals 15 residues. The whole variable domain, filled in from reference TRBV7-9 and TRBJ1-5, reads DTGVSQNPRHKITKRGQNVTFRCDPISEHNRLYWYRQTLGQGPEFLTYFQNEAQLEKSRLLSDRFSAERPKGSFSTLEIQRTEQGDSAMYLCASSLGRQNNQPQHFGDGTRLSIL.

A remark on this clone: The sample contains more than one DNA sequence encoding this CDR3. This chain uses TRBV30 with TRBJ1-2; a weak D match, TRBD1 (6 bases). CDR1 GTSNPN and CDR2 SVGIG come from the germline V gene (reference sequence). This CDR3 spans 12 amino acids. The V end was cut by 0 bases, the J end by 6 bases, with 8 bases between. In DNA form, the CDR3 reads TGTGCCTGGAGTGTATGGGGGCATGGCTACACCTTC. Protein product: CAWSVWGHGYTF.

In its sample, this clone was seen once. The rearrangement joins TRBV27 to TRBJ2-1, with 13 nucleotides matching TRBD2. Looked up from germline, CDR1 is MNHEY and CDR2 is SMNVEV (reference sequence). The J segment lost 7 bases and the V segment lost 6 bases, leaving 6 bases of the junction unmatched. This CDR3 region has 15 residues. The CDR3 protein is CASSAGLAGVNEQFF. The CDR3 nucleotides are TGTGCCAGCAGCGCAGGACTAGCGGGAGTTAATGAGCAGTTCTTC.